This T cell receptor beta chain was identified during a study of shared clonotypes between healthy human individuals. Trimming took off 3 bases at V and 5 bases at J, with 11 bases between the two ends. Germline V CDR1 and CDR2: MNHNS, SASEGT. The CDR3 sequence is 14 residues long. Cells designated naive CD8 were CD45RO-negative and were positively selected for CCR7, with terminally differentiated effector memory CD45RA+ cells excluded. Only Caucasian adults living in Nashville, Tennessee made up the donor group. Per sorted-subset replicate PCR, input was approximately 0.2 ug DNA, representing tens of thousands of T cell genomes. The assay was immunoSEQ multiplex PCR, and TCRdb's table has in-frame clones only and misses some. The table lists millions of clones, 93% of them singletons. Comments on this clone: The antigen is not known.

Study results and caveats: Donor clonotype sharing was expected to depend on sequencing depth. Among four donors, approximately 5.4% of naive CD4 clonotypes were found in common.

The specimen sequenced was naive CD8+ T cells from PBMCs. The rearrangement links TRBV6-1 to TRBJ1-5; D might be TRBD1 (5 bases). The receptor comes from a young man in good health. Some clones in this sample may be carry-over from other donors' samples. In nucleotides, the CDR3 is TGTGCCAGCAGTGAGTTATTAGGGGATCAGCCCCAGCATTTT. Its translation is CASSELLGDQPQHF.